This TCR beta chain was identified during a study of CD8 T cells in Susac syndrome. This clonotype was detected only once. Reverse transcription of about 0.45 to 1 ug RNA was carried out with random hexamers. Each CDR3 protein is one row after TCRdb ran MiXCR on the immunoSEQ multiplex PCR reads. Altogether approximately 190,000 distinct CDR3 sequences are present, 95% being singletons, with the ten largest covering 0.16%. V was pared by 4 bases and J by 7 bases, with 9 bases of the junction left unmatched. The germline V gene encodes CDR1 SQVTM and CDR2 ANQGSEA. This CDR3 has 13 residues. The receptor's source is a human donor with Susac syndrome. The sequencing sample was made of CD8+ T cells from PBMCs. The V call is TRBV29-1, the J call TRBJ2-7, with 8 bases that match TRBD1. As DNA, the CDR3 is TGCAGCGTTGTTAGCCAGGGGGCAGGTGAGCAGTACTTC. Its protein product is CSVVSQGAGEQYF.